This TCR beta chain was identified in a study of T cell responses to AZD1222 COVID-19 vaccine. Study results and caveats: The number of AZD1222 recipients seropositive at baseline was only five or six. Repertoire sampling occurred only after the peak T cell response. Unmutated variant regions reportedly attract nearly half of all spike-specific TCRs. The donor cohort was predominantly white British with a female majority, and clonal diversity may have been underestimated.

CDR1 and CDR2 (germline): SGHAT, FQNNGV. J was trimmed by 6 bases and V by 2 bases; bases with no gene match: 9. The CDR3 is made up of 18 amino acids. Method: immunoSEQ multiplex PCR; TCRdb's copy keeps in-frame clones and lacks some. Among around 99,000 clones, around 90% were seen once, and the ten largest hold less than 9.5%. A word on this clone: As yet, its antigen is unknown.

This TCR came from an adult in good health. The V gene is TRBV11-2, the J gene TRBJ2-1; 14 bases are a match to TRBD2. Sample: peripheral blood, taken on day 0 of AZD1222 vaccination. The CDR3 DNA reads as TGTGCCAGCAGCTTATACCCGACTAGCGGGAGGGAGAGCAATGAGCAGTTCTTC. This codes for CASSLYPTSGRESNEQFF.